The source of this TCR beta chain is a study of blood T cells in healthy people across ages. A sample-barcoded 5' primer and a J-beta primer mix were used in a second PCR of roughly 7 to 11 cycles. A template-switch adaptor with 12 random nucleotides tagged each cDNA molecule. TCRdb re-called the 5' RACE reads with MiXCR, one entry per CDR3 protein. This table holds around 1.5 million distinct CDR3 sequences, roughly 60% found once. The TCR comes from a man younger than 35 in good health. Sequences were obtained from blood.

CDR3 nucleotide sequence: TGTGCCAGCAGTTACTCGAATGCGCCGGGCTGGGATACGCAGTATTTT. It codes for CASSYSNAPGWDTQYF. V and J are TRBV6-5 and TRBJ2-3; D unclear. Germline V lookup: CDR1 MNHEY, CDR2 SVGAGI. V was pared by 0 bases and J by 6 bases, with 16 bases between. This CDR3 is 16 amino acids long.